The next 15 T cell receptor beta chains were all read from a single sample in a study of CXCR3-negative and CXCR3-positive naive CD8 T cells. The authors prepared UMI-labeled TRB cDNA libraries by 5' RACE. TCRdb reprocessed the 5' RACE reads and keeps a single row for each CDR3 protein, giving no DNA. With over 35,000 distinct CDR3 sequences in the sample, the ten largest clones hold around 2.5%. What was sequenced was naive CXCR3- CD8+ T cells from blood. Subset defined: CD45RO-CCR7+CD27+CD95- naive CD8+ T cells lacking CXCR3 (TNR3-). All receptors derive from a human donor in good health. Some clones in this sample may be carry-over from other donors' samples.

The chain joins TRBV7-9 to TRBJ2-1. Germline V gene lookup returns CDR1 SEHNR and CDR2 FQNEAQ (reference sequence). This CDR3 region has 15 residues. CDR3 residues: CASSSWIGGSNEQFF.

CDR3 region: CASSPDRGLGDEQYF. The chain employs TRBV3-1 and TRBJ2-7; TCRdb outputs TRBD1, but without DNA this stays unchecked. This CDR3 is built from 15 residues. CDR1 and CDR2 from the germline V gene are LGHDT and YNNKEL (reference sequence).

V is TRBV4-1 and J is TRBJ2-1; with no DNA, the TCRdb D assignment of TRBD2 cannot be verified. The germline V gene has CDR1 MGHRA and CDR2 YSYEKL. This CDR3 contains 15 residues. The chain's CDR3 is CASSLPGLASYEQFF.

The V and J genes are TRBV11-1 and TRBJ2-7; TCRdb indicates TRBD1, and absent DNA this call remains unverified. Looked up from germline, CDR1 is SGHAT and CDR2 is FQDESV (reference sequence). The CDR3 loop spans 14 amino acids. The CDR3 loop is CASSYSQGTYEQYF.

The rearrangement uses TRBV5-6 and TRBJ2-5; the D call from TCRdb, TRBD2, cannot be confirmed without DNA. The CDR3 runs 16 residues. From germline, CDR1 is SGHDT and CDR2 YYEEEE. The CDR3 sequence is CASSLISGGPWETQYF.

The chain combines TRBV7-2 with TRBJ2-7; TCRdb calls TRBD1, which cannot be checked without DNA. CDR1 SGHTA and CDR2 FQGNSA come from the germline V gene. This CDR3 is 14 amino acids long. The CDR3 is CASSPGTHPGRQYF.

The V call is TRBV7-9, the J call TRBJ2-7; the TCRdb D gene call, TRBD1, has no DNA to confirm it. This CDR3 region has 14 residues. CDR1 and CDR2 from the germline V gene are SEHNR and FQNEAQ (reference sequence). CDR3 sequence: CASSGWGAAYEQYF.

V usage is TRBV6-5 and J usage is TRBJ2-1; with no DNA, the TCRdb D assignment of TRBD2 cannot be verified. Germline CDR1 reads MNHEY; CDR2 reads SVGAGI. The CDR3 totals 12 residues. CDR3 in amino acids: CASSYPLAEQFF.

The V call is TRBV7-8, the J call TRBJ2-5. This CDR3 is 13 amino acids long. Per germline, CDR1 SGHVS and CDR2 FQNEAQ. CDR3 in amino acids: CASSLALSETQYF.

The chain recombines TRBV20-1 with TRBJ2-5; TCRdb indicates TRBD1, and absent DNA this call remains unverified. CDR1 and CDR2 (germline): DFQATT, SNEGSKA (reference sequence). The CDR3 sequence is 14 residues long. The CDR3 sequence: CSADPQGYQETQYF.

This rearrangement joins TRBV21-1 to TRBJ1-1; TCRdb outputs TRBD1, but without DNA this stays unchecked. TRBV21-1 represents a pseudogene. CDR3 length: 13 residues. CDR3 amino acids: CAHARGAPTEAFF.

CDR3 sequence reads: CSVAGQDPLNEQFF. The genes are TRBV29-1 and TRBJ2-1; TCRdb outputs TRBD1, but without DNA this stays unchecked. CDR1 is SQVTM, CDR2 ANQGSEA, per germline. This CDR3 spans 14 amino acids.

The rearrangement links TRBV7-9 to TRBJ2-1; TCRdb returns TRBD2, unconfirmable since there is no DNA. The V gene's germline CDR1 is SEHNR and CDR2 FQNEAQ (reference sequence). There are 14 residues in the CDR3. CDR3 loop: CASSTTSGRREQFF.

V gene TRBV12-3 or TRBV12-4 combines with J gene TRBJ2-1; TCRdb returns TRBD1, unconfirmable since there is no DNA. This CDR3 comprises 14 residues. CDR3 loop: CASTLGGGVYEQFF.

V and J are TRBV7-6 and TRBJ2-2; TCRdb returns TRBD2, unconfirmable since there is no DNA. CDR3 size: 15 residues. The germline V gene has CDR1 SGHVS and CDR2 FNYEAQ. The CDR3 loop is CASRVGAIPTAELFF.